This T cell receptor (beta chain) was found in a study of shared clonotypes between healthy human individuals. Sequencing used immunoSEQ multiplex PCR; TCRdb keeps in-frame clones, though not all of them. Of fewer than 1.6 million clones in the sample, approximately 98.5% are singletons; the top ten hold about 0.35%. The sample was naive CD4+ T cells sorted from blood. Subset indicated: CD45RA+ positively selected. The clonotype was recovered from a young man in good health.

DNA of the CDR3: TGTGCCAGCAGCCGGTTCACAGGGGGCTCCTACAATGAGCAGTTCTTC. Protein product: CASSRFTGGSYNEQFF. The chain joins TRBV14 to TRBJ2-1, with TRBD1 identical over 8 bases. V lost 4 bases, J lost 0 bases, and 5 bases stayed unmatched. Germline CDR1 and CDR2: SGHDN and FVKESK. This CDR3 is built from 16 residues.